This T cell receptor beta chain derives from a study of regulatory T cells in long-lasting Graves disease. Study-wide results and limits: The study found persistent patients shared more public clonotypes (approximately 2,700) than new patients (just over 950).

This sample's time point: persistent/refractory GD, antithyroid drugs over 5 years with positive TRAb. Preparation of the TCR library used RNA extracted from PBMCs. Germline values: CDR1 MDHEN, CDR2 SYDVKM. CDR3 size: 15 residues. Trimming shortened V by 6 bases and J by 2 bases, and 14 bases separated the two germline ends. To make TCR beta libraries, researchers used iRepertoire HTBI primers and Arm-PCR of CDR3 regions. TCRdb called the multiplex PCR reads again in MiXCR, with one record for every CDR3 protein. The repertoire consists of 350,000 to 500,000 distinct CDR3 sequences, with around 20% occurring once and the leading ten covering roughly 13%. In regard to this clonotype: Its target is not known. A much larger clone lies one base from this, so it may be a read error.

Specimen: peripheral blood mononuclear cells (PBMCs), collected when the disease was refractory, from a patient treated with antithyroid drugs. The source of this sequence is a female donor with Graves disease. This chain connects TRBV28 to TRBJ1-5; D perhaps matches TRBD1 (6 bases). DNA of the CDR3: TGTGCCAGCAGCCCGGGGGGGCGAGGCAATCAGCCCCAGCATTTT. It codes for CASSPGGRGNQPQHF.